This T cell receptor beta chain was captured in a study of blood T cell repertoires in COVID-19. Study as a whole: There were acute and convalescent COVID-19 samples, and they came from the United States, Italy and Spain. In each case, the material was cDNA or gDNA derived from T cells, B-cell-depleted T cells, or PBMCs.

This clone was seen a handful of times. Authors' methods: Amplified reference gene primers provided the basis for estimating nucleated cell counts. TCRdb keeps only in-frame clones here, not all; method: immunoSEQ multiplex PCR. The V and J calls and the clone size are those of that table, but D and trimming were determined from the DNA. The sample shows roughly 140,000 clones, roughly 80% of them seen only once. J lost 4 bases, V lost 5 bases, and 4 bases had no gene match. The CDR3 extends over 13 amino acids. Sequencing was carried out using peripheral blood. The chain is built from TRBV12-3 or TRBV12-4 and TRBJ1-2; TRBD1 matches at 7 bases. The source is a man aged 55 to 70 with acute or convalescent COVID-19. Here the CDR3 reads CASSGQVRYGYTF. The CDR3 bases are TGTGCCAGCAGTGGACAGGTTCGCTATGGCTACACCTTC.